Listed here is a single T cell receptor (beta chain). These data originate in a study of T cells in Graves' hyperthyroidism and ophthalmopathy. Amplification of TCR beta CDR3 regions used RNA as the template. HTBI primers were the set used in a first-round RT-PCR of the TCR CDR3. TCRdb re-analysed the multiplex PCR reads in MiXCR, keeping a single row per CDR3 protein. The sample has over 500,000 distinct CDR3 sequences, 46% seen once. This CDR3 is built from 13 residues. Germline CDR1 is SNHLY and CDR2 is FYNNEI. Between the trimmed V and J ends, which lost 8 bases and 7 bases, there was a span of 17 bases.

The sequenced sample was peripheral blood or thyroid tissue (not recorded which). The V gene is TRBV2, the J gene TRBJ2-5; D is ambiguous. The sequence was obtained from an adult woman with Graves' disease, either hyperthyroidism or ophthalmopathy (not recorded which). CDR3 coding DNA: TGTGCCAGCGCAACGGCCCCAATGATGACCCAGTACTTC. Protein product: CASATAPMMTQYF.